The sequence of this TCR beta chain was determined in a study of CD8+CD57+ T cells in acquired aplastic anemia. At the level of the study: CD4+ and CD8+ cells, once sorted, gave DNA averaging roughly 3.2 ug. Whole-study results and caveats: Overlapping CD8+ CDR3 repertoires of patients and controls contained around 30 shared sequences.

This clonotype was found many times. Its antigen remains unknown. Per the germline V gene, CDR1 is ENHRY and CDR2 is SYGVKD. This CDR3 spans 14 amino acids. The V gene end was trimmed by 7 bases and the J gene end by 8 bases; junction bases not matched to a gene: 8. The sequenced patients had an expansion of CD8+CD57+ cells seen by flow cytometry. Template material for TCR beta VDJ and CDR3 profiling consisted of genomic DNA. Each CDR3 protein is one row after TCRdb ran MiXCR on the reads. The table records 160,000 or so distinct CDR3 sequences, 40% to 60% of them present only once. Sequenced material: sorted CD4+, CD8+, or CD8+CD57+ T cells (not recorded which) from PBMCs. The clonotype originates from a human donor with aplastic anemia. V is TRBV10-3 and J is TRBJ2-1, with TRBD1 matching 10 bases. CDR3 sequence (DNA): TGTGCCATCAAACCGGGACAGGGGACCGATGAGCAGTTCTTC. This gives the protein CAIKPGQGTDEQFF.